This is a list of T cell receptor beta chains from one sample in a study of Ad26.COV2.S vaccination and SARS-CoV-2 variants. The table came from immunoSEQ multiplex PCR; TCRdb's copy has only in-frame clones and leaves some out. Of approximately 300,000 clones in the sample, about 82% were seen once. This specimen was peripheral blood, taken in a trial of Ad26.COV2.S vaccine versus placebo. The receptors originated from a person between 18 and 65 years old who received the Ad26.COV2.S COVID-19 vaccine or a placebo. Each CDR3 is given with its conserved first and last residue. Fields, in order: CDR3 DNA, CDR3 protein, J gene, clone size, D gene, V gene. A D gene is named only where the DNA matches it firmly. Size values are once, few and many counts, or a class for expanded clones, and some rows have none.

CDR3nt: TGTGCCAGCAGCTTAATTGGACTAGTCTCGCATGAGCAGTTCTTC
CDR3aa: CASSLIGLVSHEQFF
j_gene: TRBJ2-1
abundance: NA
d_gene: TRBD2
v_gene: TRBV7-3

CDR3nt: TGTGCCAGCAGCGCCACGACTAGCGGGGGGCGCCGAGGCGAGCAGTACTTC
CDR3aa: CASSATTSGGRRGEQYF
j_gene: TRBJ2-7
abundance: NA
d_gene: TRBD2
v_gene: TRBV9

CDR3nt: TGTGCCATCAGTGGGACTAGCGGGGGCCTAGGGAATGAGCAGTTCTTC
CDR3aa: CAISGTSGGLGNEQFF
j_gene: TRBJ2-1
abundance: NA
d_gene: TRBD2
v_gene: TRBV10-3

CDR3nt: TGTGCCAGCAGTCAGTACCAAGAGACCCAGTACTTC
CDR3aa: CASSQYQETQYF
j_gene: TRBJ2-5
abundance: NA
d_gene: NA
v_gene: TRBV12-3/TRBV12-4

CDR3nt: TGCAGCGCAAGCGGGACACACAATCAGCCCCAGCATTTT
CDR3aa: CSASGTHNQPQHF
j_gene: TRBJ1-5
abundance: NA
d_gene: NA
v_gene: TRBV29-1

CDR3nt: TGTGCCAGCAGCGTAGCCGTGACTAGCGGGGGGCAAGAGACCCAGTACTTC
CDR3aa: CASSVAVTSGGQETQYF
j_gene: TRBJ2-5
abundance: NA
d_gene: TRBD2
v_gene: TRBV9

CDR3nt: TGTGCCAGCAGCCCTTCTGGCGGGGGGGATCCCTACAATGAGCAGTTCTTC
CDR3aa: CASSPSGGGDPYNEQFF
j_gene: TRBJ2-1
abundance: NA
d_gene: TRBD2
v_gene: TRBV7-3

CDR3nt: TGTGCCAGCTCAGCCTTACAGGGAAAAGCCTACAATGAGCAGTTCTTC
CDR3aa: CASSALQGKAYNEQFF
j_gene: TRBJ2-1
abundance: NA
d_gene: NA
v_gene: TRBV18

CDR3nt: TGTGCCAGCTGCTTCTGGGGGGGGAGCTCTGGGGCCAACGTCCTGACTTTC
CDR3aa: CASCFWGGSSGANVLTF
j_gene: TRBJ2-6
abundance: NA
d_gene: TRBD2
v_gene: TRBV27

CDR3nt: TGTGCCAGCAGCCATGCAGAGCGCAATCAGCCCCAGCATTTT
CDR3aa: CASSHAERNQPQHF
j_gene: TRBJ1-5
abundance: NA
d_gene: NA
v_gene: TRBV3-1/TRBV3-2

CDR3nt: TGTGCCAGCAGTGGACAGGGCAACCCCTACAATGAGCAGTTCTTC
CDR3aa: CASSGQGNPYNEQFF
j_gene: TRBJ2-1
abundance: NA
d_gene: TRBD1
v_gene: TRBV2

CDR3nt: TGTGCTAGTGGTCGACTCGTAGGGTCCACCCAAGAGACCCAGTACTTC
CDR3aa: CASGRLVGSTQETQYF
j_gene: TRBJ2-5
abundance: NA
d_gene: NA
v_gene: TRBV12-5

CDR3nt: TGTGCCAGCAGTAGGGGACAGGGGGGCGGTATTGGAAACACCATATATTTT
CDR3aa: CASSRGQGGGIGNTIYF
j_gene: TRBJ1-3
abundance: few
d_gene: TRBD1
v_gene: TRBV28

CDR3nt: TGTGCCAGCACCACTAAGGCGGGACTAGCGGGTTTATCTGATACGCAGTATTTT
CDR3aa: CASTTKAGLAGLSDTQYF
j_gene: TRBJ2-3
abundance: NA
d_gene: TRBD2
v_gene: TRBV28

CDR3nt: TGTGCCAGCAGCTTGGGACAGTCGCTTTACGAGCAGTACTTC
CDR3aa: CASSLGQSLYEQYF
j_gene: TRBJ2-7
abundance: once
d_gene: NA
v_gene: TRBV5-4

CDR3nt: TGTGCCAGCAGCTTAGGGGGGGCGTGGCATGAGCAGTTCTTC
CDR3aa: CASSLGGAWHEQFF
j_gene: TRBJ2-1
abundance: NA
d_gene: NA
v_gene: TRBV7-9

CDR3nt: TGTGCCTGGGGAACGGACTGGGTTGACTATGGCTACACCTTC
CDR3aa: CAWGTDWVDYGYTF
j_gene: TRBJ1-2
abundance: NA
d_gene: NA
v_gene: TRBV30

CDR3nt: TGTGCCAGCAGTAGGGCGACCGGGGAGCTGTTTTTT
CDR3aa: CASSRATGELFF
j_gene: TRBJ2-2
abundance: NA
d_gene: NA
v_gene: TRBV2

CDR3nt: TGTGCCAGCAGTTACTCGGCGCCCAACGTCCTGACTTTC
CDR3aa: CASSYSAPNVLTF
j_gene: TRBJ2-6
abundance: NA
d_gene: NA
v_gene: TRBV6-5

CDR3nt: TGTGCCAGCAGCCTGGGGCAGAATCAGCCCCAGCATTTT
CDR3aa: CASSLGQNQPQHF
j_gene: TRBJ1-5
abundance: NA
d_gene: NA
v_gene: TRBV7-2

CDR3nt: TGCGCCAGCAGCCGTCGGGGCACCGAGGCCGGGGAGCTGTTTTTT
CDR3aa: CASSRRGTEAGELFF
j_gene: TRBJ2-2
abundance: NA
d_gene: NA
v_gene: TRBV5-1

CDR3nt: TGTGCCAGCTCCCCACCGTCCGGGTCCTACGAGCAGTACTTC
CDR3aa: CASSPPSGSYEQYF
j_gene: TRBJ2-7
abundance: few
d_gene: NA
v_gene: TRBV18

CDR3nt: TGTGCCAGCTTCCCCCCCGGACAGCCCTTTTTCCCCAACTATGGCTACACCTTC
CDR3aa: CASFPPGQPFFPNYGYTF
j_gene: TRBJ1-2
abundance: many
d_gene: NA
v_gene: TRBV11-3

CDR3nt: TGTGCCAGCAGCCAAGGGGACAGCCGGAACATTCAGTACTTC
CDR3aa: CASSQGDSRNIQYF
j_gene: TRBJ2-4
abundance: NA
d_gene: TRBD1
v_gene: TRBV11-3

CDR3nt: TGTGCCAGCAGTGCCAGACTAGCGGGAGCCTACTACGAGCAGTACTTC
CDR3aa: CASSARLAGAYYEQYF
j_gene: TRBJ2-7
abundance: NA
d_gene: TRBD2
v_gene: TRBV6-1

CDR3nt: TGTGCCATCAGTGTGAAGAACACTGAAGCTTTCTTT
CDR3aa: CAISVKNTEAFF
j_gene: TRBJ1-1
abundance: NA
d_gene: NA
v_gene: TRBV10-3

CDR3nt: TGTGCCAGCAAAGGGGATGTGAACACTGAAGCTTTCTTT
CDR3aa: CASKGDVNTEAFF
j_gene: TRBJ1-1
abundance: many
d_gene: NA
v_gene: TRBV28

CDR3nt: TGTGCCAGCAGTCCCCCCAGGGGGACTCTCTTCATGAACACTGAAGCTTTCTTT
CDR3aa: CASSPPRGTLFMNTEAFF
j_gene: TRBJ1-1
abundance: NA
d_gene: TRBD1
v_gene: TRBV28

CDR3nt: TGTGCCATCACCAGCGGGGGGCCCTCCTACAATGAGCAGTTCTTC
CDR3aa: CAITSGGPSYNEQFF
j_gene: TRBJ2-1
abundance: NA
d_gene: TRBD2
v_gene: TRBV10-3

CDR3nt: TGTGCCATCAGGGAGTACGAGATGAACACTGAAGCTTTCTTT
CDR3aa: CAIREYEMNTEAFF
j_gene: TRBJ1-1
abundance: once
d_gene: NA
v_gene: TRBV10-3

CDR3nt: TGTGCCAGTAAAGGGTCAGGGACAGGGGTGTACGAGCAGTACTTC
CDR3aa: CASKGSGTGVYEQYF
j_gene: TRBJ2-7
abundance: NA
d_gene: TRBD1
v_gene: TRBV19

CDR3nt: TGTGCCAGCAGCTCAACGTACGACACTGAAGCTTTCTTT
CDR3aa: CASSSTYDTEAFF
j_gene: TRBJ1-1
abundance: few
d_gene: NA
v_gene: TRBV13

CDR3nt: TGTGCCAGCAGCTTGAGGACTATTGGCACAGATACGCAGTATTTT
CDR3aa: CASSLRTIGTDTQYF
j_gene: TRBJ2-3
abundance: NA
d_gene: NA
v_gene: TRBV5-4

CDR3nt: TGTGCTAGTGGTCGCCGACAGGGGGATGGCACAGATACGCAGTATTTT
CDR3aa: CASGRRQGDGTDTQYF
j_gene: TRBJ2-3
abundance: NA
d_gene: TRBD1
v_gene: TRBV12-5

CDR3nt: TGTGCCAGCAGCCATACGACACTAAACACTGAAGCTTTCTTT
CDR3aa: CASSHTTLNTEAFF
j_gene: TRBJ1-1
abundance: NA
d_gene: NA
v_gene: TRBV3-1/TRBV3-2

CDR3nt: TGTGCCAGCAGCCCGCAGGGGCGCTATGGCTACACCTTC
CDR3aa: CASSPQGRYGYTF
j_gene: TRBJ1-2
abundance: NA
d_gene: NA
v_gene: TRBV3-1/TRBV3-2

CDR3nt: TGCAGCGTTGATGACAGGGCCACTGAAGCTTTCTTT
CDR3aa: CSVDDRATEAFF
j_gene: TRBJ1-1
abundance: NA
d_gene: TRBD1
v_gene: TRBV29-1

CDR3nt: TGCGCCAGCAGCCAAGATGGGGACAGGGGGGTTCTTTATGGCTACACCTTC
CDR3aa: CASSQDGDRGVLYGYTF
j_gene: TRBJ1-2
abundance: NA
d_gene: TRBD1
v_gene: TRBV4-1

CDR3nt: TGTGCCAGCAGTTTTAAGGGACAGCTTTACAATGAGCAGTTCTTC
CDR3aa: CASSFKGQLYNEQFF
j_gene: TRBJ2-1
abundance: NA
d_gene: TRBD1
v_gene: TRBV27

CDR3nt: TGTGCCATCAGTGACGGGGTAGGCTACACCTTC
CDR3aa: CAISDGVGYTF
j_gene: TRBJ1-2
abundance: NA
d_gene: NA
v_gene: TRBV10-3

CDR3nt: TGTGCCAGCAGTTTATCGGGCCAGCGTAATGAAAAACTGTTTTTT
CDR3aa: CASSLSGQRNEKLFF
j_gene: TRBJ1-4
abundance: NA
d_gene: NA
v_gene: TRBV27